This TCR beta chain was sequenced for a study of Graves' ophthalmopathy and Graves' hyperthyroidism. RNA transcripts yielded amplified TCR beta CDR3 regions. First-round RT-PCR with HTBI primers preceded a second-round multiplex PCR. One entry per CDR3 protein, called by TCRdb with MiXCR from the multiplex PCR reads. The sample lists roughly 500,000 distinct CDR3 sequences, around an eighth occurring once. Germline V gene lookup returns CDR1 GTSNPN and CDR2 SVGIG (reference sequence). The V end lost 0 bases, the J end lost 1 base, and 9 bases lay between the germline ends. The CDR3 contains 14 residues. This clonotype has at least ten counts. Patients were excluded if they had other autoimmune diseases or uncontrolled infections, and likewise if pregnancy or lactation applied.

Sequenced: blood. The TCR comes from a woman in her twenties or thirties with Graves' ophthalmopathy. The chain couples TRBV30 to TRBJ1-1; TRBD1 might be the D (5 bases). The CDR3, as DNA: TGTGCCTGGAGTGTGGGGCAGTGGAACACTGAAGCTTTCTTT. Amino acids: CAWSVGQWNTEAFF.